This T cell receptor (beta chain) is drawn from a study of blood T cell repertoires in COVID-19. Whole-study context: The study drew acute and convalescent COVID-19 samples from the United States, Italy and Spain. T cells, B-cell-depleted T cells, or PBMCs provided the cDNA or gDNA that served as material.

This CDR3 comprises 15 residues. V shed 6 bases and J shed 0 bases, with 12 bases lying between them. Germline-derived CDR1 and CDR2 are PRHDT and FYEKMQ (reference sequence). TCRdb keeps only in-frame clones here, not all; method: immunoSEQ multiplex PCR. The repertoire holds about 51,000 clones, with about 91% as singletons. This TCR was recovered from a man aged 45 to 65 with acute or convalescent COVID-19. This chain uses TRBV13 with TRBJ1-3; D is undetermined. Specimen: peripheral blood. The CDR3 region has the DNA TGTGCCAGCAGTTCATTACAGACCTCTGGAAACACCATATATTTT. It encodes CASSSLQTSGNTIYF.